The next 5 T cell receptor beta chains were all read from a single sample in a study of blood T cell repertoires in COVID-19. The assay was immunoSEQ multiplex PCR, and TCRdb's table has in-frame clones only and misses some. The sample yields more than 200,000 clones, 84% seen once. Sequenced: peripheral blood. The receptor source for this set is a man in his fifties or sixties with acute or convalescent COVID-19.

The chain links TRBV10-3 to TRBJ2-7, with 9 bases that match TRBD2. CDR1 and CDR2 from the germline V gene are ENHRY and SYGVKD. V dropped 11 bases and J dropped 1; count of bases not matched to a gene: 9. CDR3 size: 14 residues. The DNA for the CDR3 is TGTGCCGGAGCGGGAGGTGTCGGGTCCTACGAGCAGTACTTC. Translation gives CAGAGGVGSYEQYF.

The CDR3 sequence: CASSLRGGADTQYF. The CDR3 nucleotides read TGTGCCAGCAGCTTGCGCGGGGGGGCGGATACGCAGTATTTT. The chain uses TRBV5-8 and TRBJ2-3, with TRBD2 matching over 9 bases. V trimming: 1 base; J trimming: 6 bases; junction bases outside the gene matches: 3. CDR3 length equals 14 residues. CDR1 is SGHTS, CDR2 YDEGEE, per germline.

This clone showed up just once. The chain has TRBV13 and TRBJ2-1; TRBD1 agrees at 9 bases. Germline assignment: CDR1 PRHDT and CDR2 FYEKMQ (reference sequence). J gave up 9 bases and V 5 bases, and 8 bases lay outside the gene matches. This CDR3 contains 14 residues. The CDR3 here is CASSPRTGVGEQFF. The CDR3 DNA follows: TGTGCCAGCAGCCCTCGGACAGGGGTGGGTGAGCAGTTCTTC.

This rearrangement joins TRBV6-1 to TRBJ1-2, with 8 bases fitting TRBD1. Germline-derived CDR1 and CDR2 are MNHNS and SASEGT. The V segment lost 1 base and the J segment 2 bases; nucleotides outside the gene matches: 3. CDR3 length: 15 residues. The CDR3 sequence: CASSEGTGNNYGYTF. CDR3 sequence (DNA): TGTGCCAGCAGTGAAGGGACAGGGAACAACTATGGCTACACCTTC.

The CDR3 spells CASSLWTGGSYEQYF. As DNA, the CDR3 is TGTGCCAGCAGTTTATGGACAGGAGGCTCCTACGAGCAGTACTTC. The chain links TRBV6-6 to TRBJ2-7; 7 nucleotides match TRBD1. Germline CDR1 and CDR2: MNHNY and SVGAGI (reference sequence). Trimming removed 4 bases from V and 0 bases from J; junction bases left unmatched: 6. This CDR3 comprises 15 residues.